This TCR beta chain was sequenced during a study of blood T cells in healthy people across ages. The study's findings and limits: The long-lived group displayed more naive CD4+ cells, plus higher diversity, than the aged donors did.

Of note for this clonotype: Antigen: not known.

Each sample provided at least 6 micrograms of extracted total RNA. This CDR3 is 14 amino acids long. The V gene's germline CDR1 is MNHNS and CDR2 SASEGT. V was clipped by 4 bases and J by 4 bases, with 13 bases between them. A J-beta primer mix and a sample-barcoded 5' primer were used in a second PCR of roughly 6 to 11 cycles. Each cDNA molecule carried a tag from a template-switch adaptor that contained 12 random nucleotides. All samples gave at least 3 million CDR3-containing paired-end reads. One entry per CDR3 protein, called by TCRdb with MiXCR from the 5' RACE reads. The sample has more than 750,000 distinct CDR3 sequences; 29% are singletons. The same specimen was also included in a second study, on T cells of mothers and their children.

Sequencing was performed on blood. This sequence originates from a woman aged 40 to 50 in good health. This chain links TRBV6-1 with TRBJ2-5; D may be TRBD1 (7 bases). CDR3 DNA sequence: TGTGCCAGCAGTGGCGGGACAGAAGGAGAGACCCAGTACTTC. This codes for CASSGGTEGETQYF.